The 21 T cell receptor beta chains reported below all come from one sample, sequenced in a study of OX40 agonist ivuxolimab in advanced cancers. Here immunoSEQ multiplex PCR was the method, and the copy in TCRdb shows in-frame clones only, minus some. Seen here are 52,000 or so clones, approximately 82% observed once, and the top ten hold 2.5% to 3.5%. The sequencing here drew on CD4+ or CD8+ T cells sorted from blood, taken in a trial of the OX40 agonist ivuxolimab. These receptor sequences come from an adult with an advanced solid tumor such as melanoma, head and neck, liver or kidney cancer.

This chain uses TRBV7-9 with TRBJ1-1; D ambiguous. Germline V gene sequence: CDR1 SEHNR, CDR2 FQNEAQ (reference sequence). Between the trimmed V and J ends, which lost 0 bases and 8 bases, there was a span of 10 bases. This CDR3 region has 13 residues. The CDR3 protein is CASSLAENPEAFF. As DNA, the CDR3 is TGTGCCAGCAGCTTAGCAGAGAACCCAGAAGCTTTCTTT.

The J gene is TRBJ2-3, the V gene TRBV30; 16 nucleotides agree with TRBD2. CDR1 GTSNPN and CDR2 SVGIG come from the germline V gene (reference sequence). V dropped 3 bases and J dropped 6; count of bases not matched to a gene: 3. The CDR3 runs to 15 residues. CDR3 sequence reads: CAWRGLAGGRDTQYF. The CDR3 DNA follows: TGTGCCTGGAGGGGACTAGCGGGGGGGCGTGATACGCAGTATTTT. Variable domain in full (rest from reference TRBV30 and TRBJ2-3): SQTIHQWPATLVQPVGSPLSLECTVEGTSNPNLYWYRQAAGRGLQLLFYSVGIGQISSEVPQNLSASRPQDRQFILSSKKLLLSDSGFYLCAWRGLAGGRDTQYFGPGTRLTVL.

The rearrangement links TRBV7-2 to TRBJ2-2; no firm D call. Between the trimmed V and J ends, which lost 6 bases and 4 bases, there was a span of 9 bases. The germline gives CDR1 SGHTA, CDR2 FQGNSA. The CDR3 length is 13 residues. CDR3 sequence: CASSFTLTGELFF. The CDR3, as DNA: TGTGCCAGCAGTTTCACACTCACCGGGGAGCTGTTTTTT.

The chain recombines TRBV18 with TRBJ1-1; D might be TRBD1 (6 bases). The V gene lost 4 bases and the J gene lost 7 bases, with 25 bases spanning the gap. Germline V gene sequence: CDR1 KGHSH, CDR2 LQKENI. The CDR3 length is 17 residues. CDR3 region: CASSRPQGSGSVSEAFF. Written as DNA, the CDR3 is TGTGCCAGCTCACGGCCACAGGGTTCGGGTTCAGTCAGTGAAGCTTTCTTT.

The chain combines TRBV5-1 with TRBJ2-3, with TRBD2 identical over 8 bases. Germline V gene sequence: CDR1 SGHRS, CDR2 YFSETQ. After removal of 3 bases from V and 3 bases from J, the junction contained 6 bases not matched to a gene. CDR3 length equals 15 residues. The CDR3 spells CASSSLAEGTDTQYF. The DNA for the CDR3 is TGCGCCAGCAGCTCACTAGCGGAGGGGACAGATACGCAGTATTTT.

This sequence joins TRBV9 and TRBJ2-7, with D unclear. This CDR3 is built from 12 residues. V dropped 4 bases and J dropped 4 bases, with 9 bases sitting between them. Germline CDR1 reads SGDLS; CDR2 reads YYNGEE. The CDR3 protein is CASSPESYEQYF. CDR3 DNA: TGTGCCAGCAGCCCCGAGAGTTACGAGCAGTACTTC.

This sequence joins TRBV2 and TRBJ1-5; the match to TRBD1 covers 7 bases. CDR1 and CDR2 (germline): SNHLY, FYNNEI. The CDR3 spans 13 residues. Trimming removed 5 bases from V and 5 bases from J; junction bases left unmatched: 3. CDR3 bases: TGTGCCAGCAGTTACAGGGGCGATCAGCCCCAGCATTTT. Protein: CASSYRGDQPQHF.

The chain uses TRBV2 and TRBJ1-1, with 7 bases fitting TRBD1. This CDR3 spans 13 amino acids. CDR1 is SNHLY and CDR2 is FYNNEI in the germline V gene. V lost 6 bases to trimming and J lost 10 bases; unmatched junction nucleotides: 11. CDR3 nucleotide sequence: TGTGCCAGCAGCGGACAGGAGAGAGTTCGAGCTTTCTTT. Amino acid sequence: CASSGQERVRAFF.

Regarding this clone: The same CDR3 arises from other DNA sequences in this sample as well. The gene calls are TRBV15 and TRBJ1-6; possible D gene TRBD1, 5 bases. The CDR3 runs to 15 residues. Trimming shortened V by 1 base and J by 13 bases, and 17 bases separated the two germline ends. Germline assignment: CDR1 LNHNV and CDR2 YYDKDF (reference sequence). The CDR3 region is CATSRGDSGRGPLHF. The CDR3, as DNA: TGTGCCACCAGCAGAGGAGACTCGGGTCGGGGGCCCCTCCACTTT.

CDR3 amino acids: CASSVVPGGYEQYF. CDR3 sequence (DNA): TGTGCCAGCAGTGTGGTACCGGGGGGCTACGAGCAGTACTTC. The V gene is TRBV6-1, the J gene TRBJ2-7; TRBD2 matches 7 bases. This CDR3 is built from 14 residues. CDR1 MNHNS and CDR2 SASEGT come from the germline V gene. The V segment lost 4 bases and the J segment 3 bases; nucleotides outside the gene matches: 6.

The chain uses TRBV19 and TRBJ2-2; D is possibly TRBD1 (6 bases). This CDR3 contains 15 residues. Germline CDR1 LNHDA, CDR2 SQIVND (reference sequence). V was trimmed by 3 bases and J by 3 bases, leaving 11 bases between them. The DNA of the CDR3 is TGTGCCAGTAGTATTTGGGGGCTCGACACCGGGGAGCTGTTTTTT. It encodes CASSIWGLDTGELFF.

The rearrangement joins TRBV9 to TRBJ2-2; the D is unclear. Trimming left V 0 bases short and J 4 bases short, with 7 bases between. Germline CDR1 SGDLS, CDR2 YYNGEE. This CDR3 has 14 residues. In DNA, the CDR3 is TGTGCCAGCAGCGTAGGCCTCAGCACCGGGGAGCTGTTTTTT. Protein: CASSVGLSTGELFF. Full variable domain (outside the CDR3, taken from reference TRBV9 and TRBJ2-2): DSGVTQTPKHLITATGQRVTLRCSPRSGDLSVYWYQQSLDQGLQFLIQYYNGEERAKGNILERFSAQQFPDLHSELNLSSLELGDSALYFCASSVGLSTGELFFGEGSRLTVL.

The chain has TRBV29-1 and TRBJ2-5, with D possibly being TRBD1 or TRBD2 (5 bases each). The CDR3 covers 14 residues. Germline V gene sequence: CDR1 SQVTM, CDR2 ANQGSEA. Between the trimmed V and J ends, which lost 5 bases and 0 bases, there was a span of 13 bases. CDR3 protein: CSVFFGANQETQYF. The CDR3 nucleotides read TGCAGCGTTTTCTTCGGGGCAAACCAAGAGACCCAGTACTTC.

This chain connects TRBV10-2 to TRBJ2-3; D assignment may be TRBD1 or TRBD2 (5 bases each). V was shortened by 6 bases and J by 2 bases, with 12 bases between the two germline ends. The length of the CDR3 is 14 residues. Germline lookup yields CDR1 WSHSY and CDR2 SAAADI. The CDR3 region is CASSGASITDTQYF. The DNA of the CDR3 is TGCGCCAGCAGCGGGGCTTCTATCACAGATACGCAGTATTTT.

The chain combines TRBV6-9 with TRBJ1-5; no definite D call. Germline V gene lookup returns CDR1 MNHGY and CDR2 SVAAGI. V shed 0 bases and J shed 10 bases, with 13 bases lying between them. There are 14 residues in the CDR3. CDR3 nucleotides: TGTGCCAGCAGTTATTCGCGCCTCTGTGCTCCCCAGCATTTT. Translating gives CASSYSRLCAPQHF.

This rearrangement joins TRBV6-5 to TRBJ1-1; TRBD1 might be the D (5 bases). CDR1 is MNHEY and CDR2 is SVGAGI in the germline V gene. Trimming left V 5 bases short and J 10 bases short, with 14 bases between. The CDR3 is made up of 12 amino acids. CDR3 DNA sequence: TGTGCCAGCAGTCCCGGGTGGGGGAGAGCTTTCTTT. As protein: CASSPGWGRAFF.

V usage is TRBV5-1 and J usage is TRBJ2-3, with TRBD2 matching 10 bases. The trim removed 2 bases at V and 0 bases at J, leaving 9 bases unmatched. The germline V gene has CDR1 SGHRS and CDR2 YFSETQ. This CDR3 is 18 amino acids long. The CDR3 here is CASSFRTSGFLSTDTQYF. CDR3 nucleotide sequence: TGCGCCAGCAGCTTTCGGACTAGCGGCTTCCTTAGCACAGATACGCAGTATTTT. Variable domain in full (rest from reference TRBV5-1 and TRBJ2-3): KAGVTQTPRYLIKTRGQQVTLSCSPISGHRSVSWYQQTPGQGLQFLFEYFSETQRNKGNFPGRFSGRQFSNSRSEMNVSTLELGDSALYLCASSFRTSGFLSTDTQYFGPGTRLTVL.

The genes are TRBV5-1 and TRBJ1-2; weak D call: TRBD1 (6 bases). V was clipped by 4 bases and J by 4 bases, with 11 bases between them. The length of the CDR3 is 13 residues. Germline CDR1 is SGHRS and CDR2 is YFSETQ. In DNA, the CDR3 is TGCGCCAGCAGCCCCGACAGGCCCTATGGCTACACCTTC. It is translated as CASSPDRPYGYTF. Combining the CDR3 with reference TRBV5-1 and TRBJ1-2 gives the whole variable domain KAGVTQTPRYLIKTRGQQVTLSCSPISGHRSVSWYQQTPGQGLQFLFEYFSETQRNKGNFPGRFSGRQFSNSRSEMNVSTLELGDSALYLCASSPDRPYGYTFGSGTRLTVV.

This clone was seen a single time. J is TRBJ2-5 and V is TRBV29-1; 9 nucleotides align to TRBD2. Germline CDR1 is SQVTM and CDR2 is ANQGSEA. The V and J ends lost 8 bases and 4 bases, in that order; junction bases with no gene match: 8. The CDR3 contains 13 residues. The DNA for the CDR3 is TGCAGCTCATCTTCTAGCGGGGTAGAGACCCAGTACTTC. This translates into CSSSSSGVETQYF.

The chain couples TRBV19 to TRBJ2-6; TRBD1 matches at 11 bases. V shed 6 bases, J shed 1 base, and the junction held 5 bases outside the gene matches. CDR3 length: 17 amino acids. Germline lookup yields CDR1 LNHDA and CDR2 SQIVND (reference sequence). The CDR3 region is CASRRTGGASGANVLTF. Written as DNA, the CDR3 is TGTGCCAGTAGGAGGACAGGGGGCGCATCTGGGGCCAACGTCCTGACTTTC.

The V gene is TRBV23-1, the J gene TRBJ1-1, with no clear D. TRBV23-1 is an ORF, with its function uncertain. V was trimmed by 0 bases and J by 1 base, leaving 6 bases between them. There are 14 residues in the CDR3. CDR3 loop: CASSQSAGNTEAFF. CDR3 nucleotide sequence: TGCGCCAGCAGTCAATCTGCAGGGAACACTGAAGCTTTCTTT.